Shown below are 26 T cell receptor beta chains from a single sample sequenced in a study of blood T cell repertoires in COVID-19. Data came from immunoSEQ multiplex PCR; TCRdb stores just in-frame clones and leaves some out. The sample lists 70,000 to 100,000 clones; about 80% were seen once. The sample consisted of peripheral blood. The receptors here all came from a woman aged 45 to 65 with acute or convalescent COVID-19.

V and J are TRBV5-5 and TRBJ2-7; D unclear. Trimming shortened V by 1 base and J by 2 bases, and 13 bases separated the two germline ends. Germline assignment: CDR1 SGHKS and CDR2 YYEKEE (reference sequence). CDR3 length: 15 residues. In nucleotides, the CDR3 is TGTGCCAGCAGCTTGACAGATATGGCGACCTACGAGCAGTACTTC. Its translation is CASSLTDMATYEQYF.

This rearrangement joins TRBV12-3 or TRBV12-4 to TRBJ2-3; D remains unclear. Trimming left V 4 bases short and J 0 bases short, with 2 bases between. The CDR3 runs to 12 residues. CDR3 nucleotides: TGTGCCAGCAGTTCTAGCACAGATACGCAGTATTTT. It encodes CASSSSTDTQYF.

V usage is TRBV6-5 and J usage is TRBJ1-1, with 8 bases lining up with TRBD1. From germline, CDR1 is MNHEY and CDR2 SVGAGI. V lost 6 bases and J lost 2; bases outside the gene matches: 5. The CDR3 length is 14 residues. CDR3 amino acids: CASSPGQGNTEAFF. The CDR3 DNA is TGTGCCAGCAGCCCCGGACAGGGTAACACTGAAGCTTTCTTT.

This chain connects TRBV30 to TRBJ1-5; 9 bases map to TRBD1. Unmatched junction bases numbered 3, after V lost 1 base and J lost 5 bases. This CDR3 has 14 residues. CDR1 and CDR2 (germline): GTSNPN, SVGIG (reference sequence). DNA for the CDR3: TGTGCCTGGAGTGGGGACAGGGTACATCAGCCCCAGCATTTT. As protein: CAWSGDRVHQPQHF.

The sample holds a few counts of this clone. The V gene is TRBV5-5, the J gene TRBJ2-7, with 7 bases that match TRBD1. The trim removed 0 bases at V and 3 bases at J, leaving 6 bases unmatched. This CDR3 is 15 amino acids long. Germline CDR1 SGHKS, CDR2 YYEKEE (reference sequence). CDR3 nucleotides: TGTGCCAGCAGCTTGGAGGGACAGCACTTCTACGAGCAGTACTTC. Protein product: CASSLEGQHFYEQYF.

This sequence joins TRBV5-1 and TRBJ1-2, with D maybe TRBD1 (5 bases). Trimming left V 0 bases short and J 1 base short, with 13 bases between. The CDR3 loop spans 16 amino acids. Looked up from germline, CDR1 is SGHRS and CDR2 is YFSETQ. This CDR3 reads CASSLGQHNYNYGYTF. CDR3 nucleotide sequence: TGCGCCAGCAGCTTGGGACAGCACAACTATAACTATGGCTACACCTTC. Based on the CDR3 plus reference TRBV5-1 and TRBJ1-2, the full variable domain is KAGVTQTPRYLIKTRGQQVTLSCSPISGHRSVSWYQQTPGQGLQFLFEYFSETQRNKGNFPGRFSGRQFSNSRSEMNVSTLELGDSALYLCASSLGQHNYNYGYTFGSGTRLTVV.

The chain recombines TRBV28 with TRBJ2-2, with TRBD1 matching 10 bases. This CDR3 contains 17 residues. The germline gives CDR1 MDHEN, CDR2 SYDVKM. V lost 6 bases to trimming and J lost 5 bases; unmatched junction nucleotides: 12. The DNA of the CDR3 is TGTGCCAGCAGCCCGTTTTTTGGGACAGGGGTTACCGGGGAGCTGTTTTTT. Its translation is CASSPFFGTGVTGELFF.

This clone was recorded many times. The chain carries TRBV6-2 or TRBV6-3 and TRBJ1-1; 8 nucleotides match TRBD1. Trimming cost V 3 bases and J 10 bases; bases outside gene matches: 4. Germline loops: CDR1 MNHEY, CDR2 SVGEGT. This CDR3 spans 12 amino acids. This chain's CDR3 is CASSYLDRGAFF. CDR3 DNA: TGTGCCAGCAGTTATCTCGACAGGGGAGCTTTCTTT.

This clone was seen only once. The chain joins TRBV7-2 to TRBJ1-6; maybe TRBD1 (5 bases). V was trimmed by 6 bases and J by 0 bases, leaving 12 bases between them. CDR1 is SGHTA, CDR2 FQGNSA, per germline. The CDR3 totals 16 residues. CDR3 sequence (DNA): TGTGCCAGCAGGACTGGGACTTACTCCTATAATTCACCCCTCCACTTT. It encodes CASRTGTYSYNSPLHF.

The chain joins TRBV19 to TRBJ2-3, with D perhaps TRBD1 (6 bases). Germline CDR1 and CDR2: LNHDA and SQIVND (reference sequence). V was clipped by 1 base and J by 0 bases, with 8 bases between them. The CDR3 totals 15 residues. CDR3 coding DNA: TGTGCCAGTAGTATAGGGACAGCTAGCACAGATACGCAGTATTTT. The encoded protein is CASSIGTASTDTQYF.

The chain couples TRBV11-3 to TRBJ1-3; no definite D call. Between the trimmed V and J ends, which lost 5 bases and 0 bases, there was a span of 11 bases. This CDR3 is built from 15 residues. CDR1 and CDR2 (germline): SGHNT, YENEEA. The CDR3 region is CASSVGLSSGNTIYF. The CDR3 DNA reads TGTGCCAGCAGCGTCGGACTGAGCTCTGGAAACACCATATATTTT.

The chain carries TRBV28 and TRBJ1-1, with 7 nucleotides matching TRBD1. The CDR3 runs to 14 residues. In germline, CDR1 is MDHEN, CDR2 SYDVKM. V gave up 6 bases and J gave up 2 bases; unmatched junction bases: 6. The CDR3 DNA follows: TGTGCCAGCAGCTTGGGACAGAAAAACACTGAAGCTTTCTTT. It encodes CASSLGQKNTEAFF.

This clone showed up just a few times. The rearrangement uses TRBV19 and TRBJ1-1; 9 bases match TRBD1. The CDR3 is made up of 15 amino acids. Unmatched junction bases numbered 7, after V lost 6 bases and J lost 2 bases. Per germline, CDR1 LNHDA and CDR2 SQIVND (reference sequence). CDR3 nucleotide sequence: TGTGCCAGTAGACTGACGACAGGGGGTAACACTGAAGCTTTCTTT. Translating gives CASRLTTGGNTEAFF.

This clone was detected only once. This CDR3 reads CASSLARGMTEAFF. The CDR3 DNA reads as TGTGCCAGCAGCTTAGCCCGGGGAATGACTGAAGCTTTCTTT. The chain couples TRBV7-2 to TRBJ1-1; no clear D. The CDR3 sequence is 14 residues long. V was trimmed by 0 bases and J by 5 bases, leaving 10 bases between them. Germline V gives CDR1 SGHTA, CDR2 FQGNSA.

The chain carries TRBV7-9 and TRBJ1-4, with no clear D. With 5 bases removed from V and 11 bases from J, the gap between germline ends came to 15 bases. CDR1 SEHNR and CDR2 FQNEAQ come from the germline V gene (reference sequence). This CDR3 has 13 residues. The CDR3 is CASSAPSREKLFF. The CDR3 DNA reads as TGTGCCAGCAGCGCCCCCTCGCGGGAGAAACTGTTTTTT.

The gene calls are TRBV10-3 and TRBJ1-1; perhaps TRBD1 as D (6 bases). Per the germline V gene, CDR1 is ENHRY and CDR2 is SYGVKD. Between the trimmed V and J ends, which lost 6 bases and 4 bases, there was a span of 9 bases. This CDR3 is 12 amino acids long. The CDR3 region is CAIRTGPTEAFF. CDR3 bases: TGTGCCATCAGGACAGGACCCACTGAAGCTTTCTTT.

The chain couples TRBV7-2 to TRBJ1-2, with a tentative D call TRBD1 (5 bases). The germline V gene encodes CDR1 SGHTA and CDR2 FQGNSA. V dropped 6 bases and J dropped 1 base, with 12 bases sitting between them. The CDR3 covers 14 residues. The CDR3 sequence is CASRPNQGNYGYTF. CDR3 bases: TGTGCCAGCAGGCCGAATCAGGGTAACTATGGCTACACCTTC.

V gene TRBV11-1 combines with J gene TRBJ2-7; D gene uncertain. Germline-derived CDR1 and CDR2 are SGHAT and FQDESV (reference sequence). The CDR3 sequence is 15 residues long. V lost 5 bases and J 0 bases, leaving 14 bases between the germline ends. The CDR3 DNA follows: TGTGCCAGCAGCGACCGTTCCGGGTTCTCCTACGAGCAGTACTTC. Amino acid sequence: CASSDRSGFSYEQYF.

The chain has TRBV9 and TRBJ1-2; D is uncertain. Between the trimmed V and J ends, which lost 6 bases and 7 bases, there was a span of 19 bases. CDR1 is SGDLS and CDR2 is YYNGEE in the germline V gene. This CDR3 region has 14 residues. DNA of the CDR3: TGTGCCAGCACAAATCAAACCGGAGGAGTTGGCTACACCTTC. It is translated as CASTNQTGGVGYTF.

This sequence joins TRBV5-6 and TRBJ2-7; 10 positions match TRBD1. This CDR3 comprises 14 residues. V shed 3 bases, J shed 2 bases, and the junction held 2 bases outside the gene matches. From germline, CDR1 is SGHDT and CDR2 YYEEEE. The CDR3 protein is CASSSGTGAYEQYF. CDR3 sequence (DNA): TGTGCCAGCAGCTCCGGGACAGGGGCCTACGAGCAGTACTTC.

The chain couples TRBV6-5 to TRBJ1-3; the D is unclear. The germline V gene has CDR1 MNHEY and CDR2 SVGAGI. Trimming cost V 2 bases and J 4 bases, with 6 bases left between them. This CDR3 spans 13 amino acids. The CDR3 sequence: CASSYRQGNTIYF. The DNA for the CDR3 is TGTGCCAGCAGTTACCGCCAGGGAAACACCATATATTTT.

This clone has just a few counts. The J gene is TRBJ2-7, the V gene TRBV6-5; 11 nucleotides line up with TRBD1. Looked up from germline, CDR1 is MNHEY and CDR2 is SVGAGI. This CDR3 is built from 15 residues. With 6 bases clipped from V and 2 bases from J, the junction kept 6 bases outside the gene matches. This chain's CDR3 is CASSRGTGGAYEQYF. The DNA of the CDR3 is TGTGCCAGCAGCCGCGGGACAGGGGGGGCCTACGAGCAGTACTTC.

This chain connects TRBV2 to TRBJ2-5; D might be TRBD2 (7 bases). Germline V gene sequence: CDR1 SNHLY, CDR2 FYNNEI. Trimming shortened V by 5 bases and J by 5 bases, and 21 bases separated the two germline ends. CDR3 size: 16 residues. CDR3 DNA sequence: TGTGCCAGCAGTCCCGGTGGGGGGGGCCGGGTGGAGACCCAGTACTTC. As protein: CASSPGGGGRVETQYF.

The V and J genes are TRBV3-1 (or the pseudogene TRBV3-2) and TRBJ2-2; TRBD2 is a possible D gene (7 bases). CDR1 LGHDT and CDR2 YNNKEL come from the germline V gene (reference sequence). Trimming took 5 bases from V and 5 from J, leaving 15 bases between them. This CDR3 has 15 residues. The CDR3 sequence is CASSYRGASTGELFF. In DNA form, the CDR3 reads TGTGCCAGCAGCTACCGGGGGGCGAGTACCGGGGAGCTGTTTTTT.

The V and J genes are TRBV29-1 and TRBJ1-3, with 9 bases lining up with TRBD1. CDR3 length: 15 residues. Looked up from germline, CDR1 is SQVTM and CDR2 is ANQGSEA. The V segment lost 7 bases and the J segment 4 bases; nucleotides outside the gene matches: 11. CDR3 bases: TGCAGCGCCGCGTCGGGACAGGGTCTGGGAAACACCATATATTTT. This sequence encodes CSAASGQGLGNTIYF.

The chain employs TRBV7-9 and TRBJ2-7, with 9 positions matching TRBD2. Per the germline V gene, CDR1 is SEHNR and CDR2 is FQNEAQ (reference sequence). J lost 3 bases, V lost 1 base, and 7 bases had no gene match. This CDR3 comprises 16 residues. The CDR3 loop reads CASSLDFGLALYEQYF. The CDR3 DNA reads as TGTGCCAGCAGCTTAGACTTTGGACTAGCGCTCTACGAGCAGTACTTC.